This T cell receptor beta chain was profiled in a study of shared clonotypes between healthy human individuals. Profiled with immunoSEQ multiplex PCR; TCRdb holds only in-frame clones, not every one. There are roughly 1,600,000 clones in the sample; 97% to 99% occur only once, and about 0.34% lies in the top ten. This CDR3 has 12 amino acids. Trimming took 4 bases from V and 9 from J, leaving 14 bases between them. CDR1 SGHRS and CDR2 YFSETQ come from the germline V gene. This chain connects TRBV5-1 to TRBJ2-7; D ambiguous. The sequencing sample was made of naive CD4+ T cells sorted from blood. As to subset: CD45RA+ positively selected. The sequence was collected from a man under 40 in good health. DNA of the CDR3: TGCGCCAGCAGCCTAGGTGGTGTCGGGCAGTACTTC. Translating gives CASSLGGVGQYF.